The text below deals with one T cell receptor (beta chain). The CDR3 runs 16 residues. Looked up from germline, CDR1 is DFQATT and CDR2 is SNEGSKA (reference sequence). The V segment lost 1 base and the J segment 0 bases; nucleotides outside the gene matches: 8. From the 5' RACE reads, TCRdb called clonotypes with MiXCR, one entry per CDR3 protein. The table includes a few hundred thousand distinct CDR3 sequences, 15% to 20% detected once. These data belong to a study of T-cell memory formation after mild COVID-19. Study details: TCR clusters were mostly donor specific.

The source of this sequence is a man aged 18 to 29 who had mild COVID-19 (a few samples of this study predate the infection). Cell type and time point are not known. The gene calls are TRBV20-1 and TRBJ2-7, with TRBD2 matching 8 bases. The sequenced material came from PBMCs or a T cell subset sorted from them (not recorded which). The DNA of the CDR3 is TGCAGTGCTAGAGTCCCCCTAGCGGGCAGCTCCTACGAGCAGTACTTC. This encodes CSARVPLAGSSYEQYF.